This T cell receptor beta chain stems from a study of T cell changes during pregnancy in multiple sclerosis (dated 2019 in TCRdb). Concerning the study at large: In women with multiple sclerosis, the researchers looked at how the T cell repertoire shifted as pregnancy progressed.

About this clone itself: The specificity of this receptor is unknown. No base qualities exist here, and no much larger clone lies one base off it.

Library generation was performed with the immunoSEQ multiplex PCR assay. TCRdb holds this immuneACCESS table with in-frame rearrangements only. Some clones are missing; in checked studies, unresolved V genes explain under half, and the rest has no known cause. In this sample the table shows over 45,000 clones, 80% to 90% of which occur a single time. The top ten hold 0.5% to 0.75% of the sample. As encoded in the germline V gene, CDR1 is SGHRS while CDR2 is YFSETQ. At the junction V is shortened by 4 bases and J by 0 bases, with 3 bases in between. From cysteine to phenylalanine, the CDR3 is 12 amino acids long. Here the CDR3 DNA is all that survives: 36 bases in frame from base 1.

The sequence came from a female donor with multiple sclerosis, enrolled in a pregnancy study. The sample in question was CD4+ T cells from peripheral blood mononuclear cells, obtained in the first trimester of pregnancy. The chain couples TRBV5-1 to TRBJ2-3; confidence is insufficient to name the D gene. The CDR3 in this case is CASSPSTDTQYF. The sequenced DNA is TGCGCCAGCAGCCCAAGCACAGATACGCAGTATTTT.